This T cell receptor beta chain derives from a study of cytomegalovirus exposure and HLA in healthy donors. The primer mix had 60 Vbeta and 13 Jbeta primers. Some clones are missing from TCRdb's copy, which holds only in-frame ones; the method was immunoSEQ multiplex PCR. The profile shows tens of thousands of clones, 82% of them singletons. As for this clone: What it recognizes is unknown.

Study findings and constraints: The majority of CMV-associated TCR beta chains were reported as apparently HLA-restricted in a later analysis.

This CDR3 is 14 amino acids long. CDR1 is MNHNS and CDR2 is SASEGT in the germline V gene. Germline trimming cut 6 bases from V and 1 base from J; bases unmatched to any gene: 5. This chain joins TRBV6-1 and TRBJ1-2; 7 bases match TRBD1. This TCR was recovered from a woman aged 18-29 years in good health and CMV-seronegative. The sequenced sample consisted of PBMCs. CDR3: CASSRDRVNYGYTF. CDR3 nucleotide sequence: TGTGCCAGCAGCAGAGACAGGGTTAACTATGGCTACACCTTC.